The source of this T cell receptor beta chain is a study of blood T cell repertoires in COVID-19. Across the whole study: Donors in the United States, Italy and Spain gave samples during acute or convalescent COVID-19.

Original processing notes: Amplified reference gene primers provided the basis for estimating nucleated cell counts. Profiling relied on immunoSEQ multiplex PCR, and the TCRdb table lists in-frame clones only, not all of them. V and J calls and clone size are as listed in that table; D and trimming were resolved from the DNA. The data show roughly 140,000 clones, with around four fifths seen just once and 35% to 40% held by the top ten. Germline lookup yields CDR1 LGHDT and CDR2 YNNKEL (reference sequence). The CDR3 spans 12 residues. V dropped 4 bases and J dropped 6; count of bases not matched to a gene: 2.

The sequencing sample was made of peripheral blood. The receptor was isolated from a human donor in a cohort sampled during active COVID-19. The chain has TRBV3-1 (or the pseudogene TRBV3-2) and TRBJ2-7, with 8 nucleotides matching TRBD1. CDR3 in DNA: TGTGCCAGCAGCCGGACAGGGAGCGAGCAGTACTTC. Amino acid sequence: CASSRTGSEQYF.